This T cell receptor beta chain came from a study of cytomegalovirus exposure and HLA in healthy donors. Vbeta (60) and Jbeta (13) primers were used in the PCR. The repertoire was sequenced with immunoSEQ multiplex PCR; TCRdb's copy has only in-frame clones and lacks some. The repertoire consists of some 130,000 clones, with around 9.7% occurring once and the leading ten covering approximately 1.9%. This CDR3 is 15 amino acids long. The V segment lost 3 bases and the J segment 10 bases; nucleotides outside the gene matches: 13. The V gene's germline CDR1 is LNHDA and CDR2 SQIVND (reference sequence). This clone was counted between two and nine times.

The TCR originated in a man aged 45-60 years in good health and CMV-seronegative. The V call is TRBV19, the J call TRBJ1-1; 8 nucleotides align to TRBD1. The sample was PBMCs. The CDR3 nucleotides are TGTGCCAGTAGTATCGTCGTGGGGACAGGAGTTAGAGCTTTCTTT. It codes for CASSIVVGTGVRAFF.